The 7 T cell receptor beta chains below all came from one sample that was sequenced in a study of cytomegalovirus exposure and HLA in healthy donors. Clones were read by immunoSEQ multiplex PCR, and TCRdb kept only the in-frame ones, dropping some. This sample has about 150,000 clones, with approximately 88% found just once. Sequencing was performed on PBMCs. The receptors were gathered from a man between 18 and 29 years old in good health and CMV-seropositive.

The gene calls are TRBV5-4 and TRBJ2-1, with 8 bases fitting TRBD2. After removal of 1 base from V and 7 bases from J, the junction contained 4 bases not matched to a gene. The CDR3 has 14 residues. Germline assignment: CDR1 SGHNT and CDR2 YYREEE (reference sequence). CDR3 sequence reads: CASSLSGGGNEQFF. The CDR3 bases are TGTGCCAGCAGCTTGAGCGGGGGTGGGAATGAGCAGTTCTTC.

This chain uses TRBV5-6 with TRBJ2-7; TRBD2 matches 14 bases. The germline V gene encodes CDR1 SGHDT and CDR2 YYEEEE. This CDR3 spans 15 amino acids. V dropped 2 bases and J dropped 5; count of bases not matched to a gene: 3. The CDR3 protein is CASSFGTSGSNEQYF. Here the CDR3 DNA reads TGTGCCAGCAGCTTCGGGACTAGCGGGAGTAACGAGCAGTACTTC. Full variable domain (missing parts from reference TRBV5-6 and TRBJ2-7): DAGVTQSPTHLIKTRGQQVTLRCSPKSGHDTVSWYQQALGQGPQFIFQYYEEEERQRGNFPDRFSGHQFPNYSSELNVNALLLGDSALYLCASSFGTSGSNEQYFGPGTRLTVT.

The V and J genes are TRBV4-1 and TRBJ2-7; 12 nucleotides agree with TRBD2. Per the germline V gene, CDR1 is MGHRA and CDR2 is YSYEKL. The CDR3 totals 15 residues. With 10 bases clipped from V and 4 bases from J, the junction kept 11 bases outside the gene matches. As DNA, the CDR3 is TGCGCCAAGCCCCCGACTAGCGGGAGCCCTTACGAGCAGTACTTC. Its translation: CAKPPTSGSPYEQYF.

The chain recombines TRBV7-9 with TRBJ2-3, with TRBD2 matching over 8 bases. The germline gives CDR1 SEHNR, CDR2 FQNEAQ (reference sequence). This CDR3 is 16 amino acids long. After removal of 4 bases from V and 0 bases from J, the junction contained 6 bases not matched to a gene. CDR3 amino acids: CASSSSGGASTDTQYF. The CDR3 DNA reads TGTGCCAGCAGCTCCTCGGGGGGGGCCAGCACAGATACGCAGTATTTT.

This sequence joins TRBV6-6 and TRBJ2-1, with no clear D. Germline V CDR1 and CDR2: MNHNY, SVGAGI (reference sequence). CDR3 length: 12 residues. The germline V and J ends were trimmed by 4 bases and 7 bases, with 8 bases remaining between them. The CDR3 DNA is TGTGCCAGCAGTTTCCAGTTAAATGAGCAGTTCTTC. Translated, it gives CASSFQLNEQFF.

This rearrangement joins TRBV6-5 to TRBJ1-2; 9 bases are shared with TRBD1. The germline V gene encodes CDR1 MNHEY and CDR2 SVGAGI. This CDR3 is built from 15 residues. The J segment lost 3 bases and the V segment lost 5 bases, leaving 7 bases of the junction unmatched. The CDR3 here is CASSRDRVGYYGYTF. The CDR3 nucleotides read TGTGCCAGCAGTCGGGACAGGGTGGGATACTATGGCTACACCTTC.

This clone was observed once. V gene TRBV5-1 combines with J gene TRBJ1-3, with 8 bases matching TRBD1. The CDR3 totals 15 residues. V gave up 5 bases and J gave up 4 bases; unmatched junction bases: 8. The germline CDR1 and CDR2 sequences are SGHRS and YFSETQ. This CDR3 reads CASRPQGAAGNTIYF. Written as DNA, the CDR3 is TGCGCCAGCAGGCCCCAGGGGGCTGCGGGAAACACCATATATTTT.